This entry features one T cell receptor beta chain sequence. TCRdb keeps only in-frame clones here, not all; method: immunoSEQ multiplex PCR. Among fewer than 650,000 clones, around 78% were seen once, and the ten largest hold 13%. Germline V gene data show CDR1 as KGHSH and CDR2 as LQKENI. V lost 3 bases, J lost 6 bases, and 9 bases lay in between. CDR3 length: 13 amino acids. The source of the sample is a study of shared clonotypes between healthy human individuals. The sequenced sample was PBMCs. The origin of this receptor is a woman aged 40 to 50 in good health. Some clones in this sample may be carry-over from other donors' samples. The rearrangement joins TRBV18 to TRBJ2-1; possibly TRBD2 for D (5 bases). The CDR3 loop reads CASSPPAVNEQFF. The CDR3 DNA follows: TGTGCCAGCTCACCTCCAGCGGTCAATGAGCAGTTCTTC.